This T cell receptor beta chain was captured in a study of blood T cell repertoires in COVID-19. Overall study context: T cells, B-cell-depleted T cells, or PBMCs supplied cDNA or gDNA.

In the authors' workflow: Reference gene primer amplification in the assay estimated nucleated cell counts. Method: immunoSEQ multiplex PCR; TCRdb's copy keeps in-frame clones and lacks some. The D gene and trimming were derived from the DNA, and the V and J assignments and clone size from that table. The sample lists about 300,000 clones; around 90% were seen once. The CDR3 extends over 14 amino acids. The germline V gene has CDR1 SGHDN and CDR2 FVKESK. With V trimmed by 1 base and J by 3 bases, 2 bases remained unmatched. The sequenced material came from PBMCs or T cells enriched from blood (not recorded which). The sequence came from a woman in her 30s who had recovered from COVID-19. This chain connects TRBV14 to TRBJ2-7, with TRBD1 matching over 8 bases. The CDR3, as DNA: TGTGCCAGCAGCCAAGCTGGGACAGGCTACGAGCAGTACTTC. Amino acid sequence: CASSQAGTGYEQYF.